This T cell receptor (beta chain) was observed in a study of CD8 T cells in ankylosing spondylitis (dated by TCRdb to the late 2010s). About the investigation overall: The study profiled T cell receptor beta repertoires in healthy donors and ankylosing spondylitis patients to find disease-linked TCR variants. Peripheral blood samples were taken, and synovial fluid was additionally collected from ankylosing spondylitis patients. The whole study cohort included roughly 110 healthy donors and 25 ankylosing spondylitis patients. Here is what the overall study found, with its caveats: The disease-linked clones were reported to be significantly enriched in matched synovial fluid samples from ankylosing spondylitis patients. A TCR beta motif of several highly homologous amino acid variants appeared characteristic of blood from ankylosing spondylitis patients. In peripheral blood, the disease-linked clones were found at relatively low frequencies and had a CD8+ phenotype. Some TCR beta motif variants had previously been reported in synovial fluid and blood of reactive arthritis patients, which suggested common disease-initiation mechanisms.

As for this clonotype: Its antigen remains unidentified. Relative to the germline gene, one junction end is altered; a read error may explain this.

The CDR3 starts with the cysteine, ends with the phenylalanine, and has 15 residues. Here the CDR3 DNA is all that survives: 45 bases in frame from base 1. CDR1 SGHRS and CDR2 YFSETQ are derived from the germline V gene. This sample was sequenced with an Illumina HiSeq 2500. TCR beta libraries were prepared by quantitative 5'-RACE with molecular barcodes. The authors' analysis ran thus. Disease-linked TCR variants were identified with a new computational method built on a probabilistic model of VDJ rearrangement. The public reads were reanalyzed by TCRdb: fastp trimming at Q25, MiXCR alignment, in-frame beta chains only. Merged by CDR3 protein, the rows form single entries marked with the most common genes and DNA. TCRdb, rather than the study authors, made the V and J calls. For this sample there are around 160,000 distinct CDR3 sequences; around a tenth appear just once. Jointly, the top ten make up 25% to 35% of the sample.

The receptor's source is a male donor with ankylosing spondylitis or in good health (not recorded which). The material sequenced was blood, either unsorted or a sorted T cell fraction (not recorded which). The V and J genes are TRBV5-1 and TRBJ2-3; a tentative D match to TRBD2 spans 5 bases. The DNA sequence is given as TGCGCCAGCAGCTTAGGAGTTCCTAGCACAGATAAGCAGTATTTT. Its translation reads: CASSLGVPSTDKQYF. The CDR3 plus the reference TRBV5-1 and TRBJ2-3 genes for the other parts give the full variable domain: KAGVTQTPRYLIKTRGQQVTLSCSPISGHRSVSWYQQTPGQGLQFLFEYFSETQRNKGNFPGRFSGRQFSNSRSEMNVSTLELGDSALYLCASSLGVPSTDKQYFGPGTRLTVL.